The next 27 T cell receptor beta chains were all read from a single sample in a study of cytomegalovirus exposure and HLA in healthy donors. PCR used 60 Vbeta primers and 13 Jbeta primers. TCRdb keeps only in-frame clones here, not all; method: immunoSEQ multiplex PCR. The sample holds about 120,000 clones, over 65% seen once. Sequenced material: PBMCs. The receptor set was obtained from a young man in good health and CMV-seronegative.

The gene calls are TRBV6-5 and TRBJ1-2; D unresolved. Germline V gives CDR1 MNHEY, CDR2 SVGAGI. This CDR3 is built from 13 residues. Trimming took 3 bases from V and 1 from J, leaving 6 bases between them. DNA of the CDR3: TGTGCCAGCAGTTATACAGTTAACTATGGCTACACCTTC. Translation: CASSYTVNYGYTF.

DNA for the CDR3: TGTGCCAGTAGTTACAGGGCGGAAAAACTGTTTTTT. Amino acid sequence: CASSYRAEKLFF. The J gene is TRBJ1-4, the V gene TRBV19; weak D call: TRBD1 (6 bases). In germline, CDR1 is LNHDA, CDR2 SQIVND (reference sequence). Trimming took off 5 bases at V and 8 bases at J, with 9 bases between the two ends. This CDR3 spans 12 amino acids.

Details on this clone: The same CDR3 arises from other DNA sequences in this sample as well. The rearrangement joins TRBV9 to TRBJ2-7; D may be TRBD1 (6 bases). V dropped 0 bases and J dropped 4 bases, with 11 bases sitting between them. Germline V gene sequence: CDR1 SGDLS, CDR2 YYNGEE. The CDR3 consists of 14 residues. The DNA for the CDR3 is TGTGCCAGCAGCGTAGGGACAGCAACTTACGAGCAGTACTTC. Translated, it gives CASSVGTATYEQYF.

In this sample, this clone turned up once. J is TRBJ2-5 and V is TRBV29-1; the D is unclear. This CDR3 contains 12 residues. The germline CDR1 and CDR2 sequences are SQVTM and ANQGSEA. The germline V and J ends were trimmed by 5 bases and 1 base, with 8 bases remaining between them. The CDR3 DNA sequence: TGCAGCGTTCATGGGCTCCAAGAGACCCAGTACTTC. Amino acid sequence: CSVHGLQETQYF. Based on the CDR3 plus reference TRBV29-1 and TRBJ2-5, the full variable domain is SAVISQKPSRDICQRGTSLTIQCQVDSQVTMMFWYRQQPGQSLTLIATANQGSEATYESGFVIDKFPISRPNLTFSTLTVSNMSPEDSSIYLCSVHGLQETQYFGPGTRLLVL.

The CDR3 reads CASSIHSQGYYAYEQYF. Here the CDR3 DNA reads TGTGCCAGCAGCATCCATTCGCAGGGCTACTACGCCTACGAGCAGTACTTC. The chain employs TRBV2 and TRBJ2-7; weak D call: TRBD1 (5 bases). The CDR3 is 17 residues long. V was pared by 6 bases and J by 2 bases, with 23 bases between. CDR1 is SNHLY and CDR2 is FYNNEI in the germline V gene.

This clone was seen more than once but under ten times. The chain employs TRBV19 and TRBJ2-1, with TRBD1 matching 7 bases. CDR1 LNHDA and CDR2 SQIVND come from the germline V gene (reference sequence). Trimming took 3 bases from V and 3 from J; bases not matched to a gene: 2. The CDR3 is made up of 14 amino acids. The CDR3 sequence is CASSIGTDYNEQFF. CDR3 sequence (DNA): TGTGCCAGTAGTATCGGGACAGACTACAATGAGCAGTTCTTC. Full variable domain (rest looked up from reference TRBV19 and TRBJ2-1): DGGITQSPKYLFRKEGQNVTLSCEQNLNHDAMYWYRQDPGQGLRLIYYSQIVNDFQKGDIAEGYSVSREKKESFPLTVTSAQKNPTAFYLCASSIGTDYNEQFFGPGTRLTVL.

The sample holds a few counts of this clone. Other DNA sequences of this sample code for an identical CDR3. Here the CDR3 DNA reads TGCAGTGCTAGGGGGAGCACTGAAGCTTTCTTT. Amino acid sequence: CSARGSTEAFF. The rearrangement uses TRBV20-1 and TRBJ1-1, with unresolved D. The CDR3 runs 11 residues. The V gene lost 3 bases and the J gene lost 4 bases, with 6 bases spanning the gap. Germline values: CDR1 DFQATT, CDR2 SNEGSKA (reference sequence).

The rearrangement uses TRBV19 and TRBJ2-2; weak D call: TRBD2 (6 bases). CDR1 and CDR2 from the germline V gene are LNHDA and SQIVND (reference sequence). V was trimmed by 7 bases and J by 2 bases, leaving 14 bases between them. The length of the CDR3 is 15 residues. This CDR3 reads CASTPGSGNTGELFF. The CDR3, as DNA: TGTGCCAGTACCCCCGGTAGCGGCAACACCGGGGAGCTGTTTTTT.

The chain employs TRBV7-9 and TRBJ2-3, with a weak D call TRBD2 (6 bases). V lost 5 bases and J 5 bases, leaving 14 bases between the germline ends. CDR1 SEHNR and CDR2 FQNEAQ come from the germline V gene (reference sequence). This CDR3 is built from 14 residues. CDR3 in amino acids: CASSLRDSKDTQYF. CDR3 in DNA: TGTGCCAGCAGCCTGCGGGACTCGAAAGATACGCAGTATTTT.

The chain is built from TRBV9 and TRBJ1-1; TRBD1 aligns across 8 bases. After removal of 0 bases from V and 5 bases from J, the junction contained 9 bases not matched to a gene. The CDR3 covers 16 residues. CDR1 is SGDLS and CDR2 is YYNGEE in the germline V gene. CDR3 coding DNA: TGTGCCAGCAGCGTAGGGCCAGGGGGCGCGAGGACTGAAGCTTTCTTT. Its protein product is CASSVGPGGARTEAFF.

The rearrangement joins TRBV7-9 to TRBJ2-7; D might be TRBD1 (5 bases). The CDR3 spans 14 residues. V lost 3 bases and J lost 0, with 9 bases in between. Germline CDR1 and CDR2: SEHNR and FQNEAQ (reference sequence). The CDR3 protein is CASSLDTSSYEQYF. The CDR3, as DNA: TGTGCCAGCAGCTTGGACACGAGCTCCTACGAGCAGTACTTC.

The CDR3 region is CASSITDRVNYGYTF. As DNA, the CDR3 is TGTGCCAGCAGTATTACGGACAGGGTTAACTATGGCTACACCTTC. J is TRBJ1-2 and V is TRBV6-5; 8 bases match TRBD1. The CDR3 extends over 15 amino acids. The germline gives CDR1 MNHEY, CDR2 SVGAGI. Losses at the gene ends were 5 bases for V and 1 base for J; bases not matched to a gene: 6.

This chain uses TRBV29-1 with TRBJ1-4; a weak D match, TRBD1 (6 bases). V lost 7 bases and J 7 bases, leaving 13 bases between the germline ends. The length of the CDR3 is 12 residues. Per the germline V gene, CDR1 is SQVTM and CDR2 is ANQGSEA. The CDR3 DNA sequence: TGCAGCGCTGGGGAGGGGGGTGAAAAACTGTTTTTT. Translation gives CSAGEGGEKLFF.

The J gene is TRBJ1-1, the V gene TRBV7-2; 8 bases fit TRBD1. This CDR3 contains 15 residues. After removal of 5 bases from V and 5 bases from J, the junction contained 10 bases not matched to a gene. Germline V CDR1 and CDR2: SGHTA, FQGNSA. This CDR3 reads CASSRGQGEVTEAFF. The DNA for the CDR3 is TGTGCCAGCAGCCGAGGACAGGGTGAAGTGACTGAAGCTTTCTTT. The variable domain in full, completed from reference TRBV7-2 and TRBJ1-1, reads GAGVSQSPSNKVTEKGKDVELRCDPISGHTALYWYRQSLGQGLEFLIYFQGNSAPDKSGLPSDRFSAERTGGSVSTLTIQRTQQEDSAVYLCASSRGQGEVTEAFFGQGTRLTVV.

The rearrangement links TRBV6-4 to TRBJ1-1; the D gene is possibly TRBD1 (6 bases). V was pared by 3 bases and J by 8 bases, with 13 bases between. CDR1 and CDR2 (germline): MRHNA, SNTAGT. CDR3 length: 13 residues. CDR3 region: CASSEGAASEAFF. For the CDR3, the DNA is TGTGCCAGCAGTGAGGGGGCCGCCTCAGAAGCTTTCTTT.

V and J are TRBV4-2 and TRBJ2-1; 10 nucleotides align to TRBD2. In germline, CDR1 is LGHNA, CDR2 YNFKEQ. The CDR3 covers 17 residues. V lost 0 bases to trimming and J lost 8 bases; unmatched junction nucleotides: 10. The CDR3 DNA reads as TGTGCCAGCAGCCAAGAGTATGGCCTAGCGGGGGTCGATGAGCAGTTCTTC. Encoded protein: CASSQEYGLAGVDEQFF.

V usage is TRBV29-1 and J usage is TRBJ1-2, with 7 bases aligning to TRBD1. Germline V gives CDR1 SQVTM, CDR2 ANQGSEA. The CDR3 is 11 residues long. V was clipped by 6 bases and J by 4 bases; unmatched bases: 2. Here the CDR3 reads CSVWTGYGYTF. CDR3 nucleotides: TGCAGCGTCTGGACAGGCTATGGCTACACCTTC.

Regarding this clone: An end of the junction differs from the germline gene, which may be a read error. In DNA form, the CDR3 reads TGTGCCAGCAGTGTAGGAGGACCCCGCAACTACGGGCAGTACTTC. Amino acid sequence: CASSVGGPRNYGQYF. The chain links TRBV6-1 to TRBJ2-7, with D perhaps matching TRBD2 (5 bases). The CDR3 runs 15 residues. Germline-derived CDR1 and CDR2 are MNHNS and SASEGT.

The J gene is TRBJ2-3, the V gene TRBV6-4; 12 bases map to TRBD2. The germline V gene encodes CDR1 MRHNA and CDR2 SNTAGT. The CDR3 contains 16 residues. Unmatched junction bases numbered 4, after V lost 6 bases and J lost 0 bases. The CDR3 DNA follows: TGTGCCAGCAGCGACGGGACTAGCGGGAGCACAGATACGCAGTATTTT. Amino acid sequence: CASSDGTSGSTDTQYF.

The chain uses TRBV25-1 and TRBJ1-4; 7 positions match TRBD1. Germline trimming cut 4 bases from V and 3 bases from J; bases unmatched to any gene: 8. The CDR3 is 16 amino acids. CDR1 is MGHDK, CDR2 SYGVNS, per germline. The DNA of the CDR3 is TGTGCCAGCAGTGTCCGACAGGGTTCAGCTAATGAAAAACTGTTTTTT. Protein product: CASSVRQGSANEKLFF.

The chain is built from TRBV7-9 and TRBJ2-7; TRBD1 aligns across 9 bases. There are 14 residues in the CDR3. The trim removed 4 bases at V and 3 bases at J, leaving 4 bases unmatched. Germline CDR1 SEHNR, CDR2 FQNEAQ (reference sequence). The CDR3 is CASSSRDRDYEQYF. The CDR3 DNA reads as TGTGCCAGCAGCTCCCGGGACAGGGACTACGAGCAGTACTTC.

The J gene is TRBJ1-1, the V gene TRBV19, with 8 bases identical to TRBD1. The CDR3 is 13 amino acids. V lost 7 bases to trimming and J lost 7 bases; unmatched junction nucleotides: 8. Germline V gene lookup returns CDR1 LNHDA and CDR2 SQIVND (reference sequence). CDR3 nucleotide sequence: TGTGCCAGTACCTCGGGACAGGAAGGTGAAGCTTTCTTT. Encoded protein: CASTSGQEGEAFF.

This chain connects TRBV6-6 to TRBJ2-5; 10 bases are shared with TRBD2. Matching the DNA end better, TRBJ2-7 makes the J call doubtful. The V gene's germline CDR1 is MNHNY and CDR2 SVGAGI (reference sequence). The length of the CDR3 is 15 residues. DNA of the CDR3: TGTGCCAGCAGTTACTCTGAGCGGGGGGGCTACGAGCAGTACTTC. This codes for CASSYSERGGYEQYF.

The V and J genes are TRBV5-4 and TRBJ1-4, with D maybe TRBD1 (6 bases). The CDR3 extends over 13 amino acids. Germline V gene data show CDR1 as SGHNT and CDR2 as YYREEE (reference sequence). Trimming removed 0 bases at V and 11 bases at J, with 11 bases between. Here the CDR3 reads CASSLGRGGKLFF. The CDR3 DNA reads TGTGCCAGCAGCTTGGGCAGGGGCGGGAAACTGTTTTTT.

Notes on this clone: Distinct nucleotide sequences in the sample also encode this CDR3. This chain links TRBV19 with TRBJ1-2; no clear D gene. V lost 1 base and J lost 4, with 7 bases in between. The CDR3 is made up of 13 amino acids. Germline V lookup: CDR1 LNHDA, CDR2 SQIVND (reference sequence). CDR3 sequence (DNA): TGTGCCAGTAGTATAGGAACAAGCTATGGCTACACCTTC. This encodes CASSIGTSYGYTF.

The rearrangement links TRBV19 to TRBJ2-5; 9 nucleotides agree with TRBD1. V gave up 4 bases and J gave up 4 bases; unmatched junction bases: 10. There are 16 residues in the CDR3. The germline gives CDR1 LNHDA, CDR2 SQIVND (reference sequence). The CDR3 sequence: CASSRPPDRGPETQYF. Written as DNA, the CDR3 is TGTGCCAGTAGTAGACCGCCGGACAGGGGTCCAGAGACCCAGTACTTC.

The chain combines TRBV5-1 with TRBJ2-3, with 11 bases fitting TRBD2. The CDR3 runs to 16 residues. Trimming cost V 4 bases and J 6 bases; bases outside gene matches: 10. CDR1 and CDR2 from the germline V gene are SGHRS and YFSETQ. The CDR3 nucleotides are TGCGCCAGCAGCCACCAACTAGCGGGGGTCAGGGATACGCAGTATTTT. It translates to CASSHQLAGVRDTQYF.